This is a list of T cell receptor beta chains from one sample in a study of blood T cell repertoires in COVID-19. Profiling relied on immunoSEQ multiplex PCR, and the TCRdb table lists in-frame clones only, not all of them. The sample has roughly 100,000 clones; roughly 87% are singletons. The sample consisted of peripheral blood. The receptors were sampled from a woman aged 50 to 60 with COVID-19, enrolled during active disease. Each CDR3 is given with its conserved first and last residue. Fields, in order: clone size, D gene, V gene, J gene, CDR3 DNA, CDR3 protein. A D gene is named only where the DNA matches it firmly. Clone size is stated in some rows and not others, as once, few, many or a class when expanded.

-	TRBD2	TRBV13	TRBJ2-7	TGTGCCAGCAGCTTATCTGCCCCCGGGACTAGCGGGGACGAGCAGTACTTC	CASSLSAPGTSGDEQYF
-	-	TRBV7-8	TRBJ1-6	TGTGCCAGCAGCTTGGACAGCAGCTCCTATAATTCACCCCTCCACTTT	CASSLDSSSYNSPLHF
-	-	TRBV24-1	TRBJ2-1	TGTGCCACCAGTGATTGGTGGAGTGAGCAGTTCTTC	CATSDWWSEQFF
-	TRBD2	TRBV10-2	TRBJ2-7	TGCGCCAGCAGTACTAGCGGAAGCTCCTACGAGCAGTACTTC	CASSTSGSSYEQYF
-	TRBD1	TRBV12-3/TRBV12-4	TRBJ2-7	TGTGCCAGCAGCAAAACAGGGGATCAAGAGTACTTC	CASSKTGDQEYF
-	TRBD2	TRBV19	TRBJ2-1	TGTGCCAGTAGTATAATGCGGGGGGCCCACAATGAGCAGTTCTTC	CASSIMRGAHNEQFF
-	-	TRBV30	TRBJ1-1	TGTGCCTGGAGCGGGTCTTTTGTTCGCCCTGAAGCTTTCTTT	CAWSGSFVRPEAFF
-	TRBD1	TRBV7-9	TRBJ2-7	TGTGCCAGCAGCTTAGTGTGGACAGGGGGCTCCTACGAGCAGTACTTC	CASSLVWTGGSYEQYF
once	-	TRBV7-3	TRBJ2-3	TGTGCCAGCAGCTTTGCCGGGGGTAGCACAGATACGCAGTATTTT	CASSFAGGSTDTQYF
few	-	TRBV6-5	TRBJ1-1	TGTGCCAGCAGTTACGGCCAGGGTTGGGACACTGAAGCTTTCTTT	CASSYGQGWDTEAFF
-	-	TRBV3-1/TRBV3-2	TRBJ1-2	TGTGCCAGCAGCCAAGACAGGGGAAGCTATGGCTACACCTTC	CASSQDRGSYGYTF
-	-	TRBV5-4	TRBJ2-2	TGTGCCAGCAGCTCTCCACAGGGGGCGGGAAGCGGGGGGCGCGCCGGGGAGCTGTTTTTT	CASSSPQGAGSGGRAGELFF
-	-	TRBV19	TRBJ2-5	TGTGCCAGTAGTATAAGGGGTTGGGAGACCCAGTACTTC	CASSIRGWETQYF
-	-	TRBV9	TRBJ2-7	TGTGCCAGCAGCGTAGCGGGGGGCCAACTCTCCTACGAGCAGTACTTC	CASSVAGGQLSYEQYF
-	-	TRBV7-9	TRBJ2-7	TGTGCCAGCACGGACTCGGGAGTACCCTACGAGCAGTACTTC	CASTDSGVPYEQYF
-	TRBD2	TRBV7-6	TRBJ2-3	TGTGCCAGCAGCCCCCCCAGCGGGGGCACAGATACGCAGTATTTT	CASSPPSGGTDTQYF
-	TRBD2	TRBV5-4	TRBJ2-3	TGTGCCAGCAGCCAGACTAGCGGGGGGGGCACAGATACGCAGTATTTT	CASSQTSGGGTDTQYF
-	-	TRBV7-3	TRBJ2-2	TGTGCCAGCAGCTTAGTAACCGGGGAGCTGTTTTTT	CASSLVTGELFF
-	TRBD1	TRBV4-3	TRBJ1-3	TGCGCCAGCAGCCAAGAACGGACAGGGACTGGAAACACCATATATTTT	CASSQERTGTGNTIYF
-	TRBD1	TRBV19	TRBJ1-6	TGTGCCAGTAGTATAGTCGTCACAGGGGATTCACCCCTCCACTTT	CASSIVVTGDSPLHF
-	TRBD1	TRBV5-1	TRBJ1-1	TGCGCCAGCAGCTTGGGCTGGGGGGATAGGGGGCGTTTAGCTGAAGCTTTCTTT	CASSLGWGDRGRLAEAFF
-	-	TRBV7-3	TRBJ1-2	TGTGCCAGCGGCCCGATTAACTATGGCTACACCTTC	CASGPINYGYTF
-	TRBD1	TRBV25-1	TRBJ1-1	TGTGCCAGCAGTGAATGGGCAGGGGGCAGGGACACTGAAGCTTTCTTT	CASSEWAGGRDTEAFF
once	TRBD1	TRBV19	TRBJ1-6	TGTGCCAGTAGTGACGGGACAGGGAGTAGTTCACCCCTCCACTTT	CASSDGTGSSSPLHF
-	-	TRBV6-2/TRBV6-3	TRBJ2-4	TGTGCCAGCAGTTACGTCCTAGCCAAAAACATTCAGTACTTC	CASSYVLAKNIQYF
-	-	TRBV6-6	TRBJ1-5	TGTGCCAGCAGTAGCCAGGGGAATCAGCCCCAGCATTTT	CASSSQGNQPQHF
-	TRBD2	TRBV4-2	TRBJ2-1	TGTGCCAGCAGCGGTAGCGGGGGGGCCTTAGGTGAGCAGTTCTTC	CASSGSGGALGEQFF
-	-	TRBV11-1	TRBJ2-7	TGTGCCAGCAGCCTCAGGGGCGGGGGCCCCTACGAGCAGTACTTC	CASSLRGGGPYEQYF
-	TRBD1	TRBV24-1	TRBJ2-1	TGTGCCACCAGTGATGCAGGGACAGCCCTGGGCCCCAATGAGCAGTTCTTC	CATSDAGTALGPNEQFF
-	TRBD1	TRBV5-1	TRBJ2-2	TGCGCCAGCAGCTCAGGGGGCTCCGGGGAGCTGTTTTTT	CASSSGGSGELFF
-	-	TRBV7-3	TRBJ2-1	TGTGCTCCGGACTCGTCGCATGAGCAGTTCTTC	CAPDSSHEQFF
-	TRBD1	TRBV5-4	TRBJ2-1	TGTGCCAGCAGCTTGCAACAGGGGATCAATGAGCAGTTCTTC	CASSLQQGINEQFF
-	TRBD1	TRBV2	TRBJ1-1	TGTGCCAGCAGGGAGATACAGGGGGGGCTTGAAGCTTTCTTT	CASREIQGGLEAFF
-	TRBD1	TRBV30	TRBJ1-5	TGTGCCTGGGGACGACAGGGAAACAATCAGCCCCAGCATTTT	CAWGRQGNNQPQHF
-	TRBD2	TRBV6-5	TRBJ2-1	TGTGCCAGCAGTATCGCGGGCGGGGGGTACAATGAGCAGTTCTTC	CASSIAGGGYNEQFF
once	TRBD1	TRBV29-1	TRBJ2-7	TGCAGCGTCGACGGGGACAGGCCCTACGAGCAGTACTTC	CSVDGDRPYEQYF
-	-	TRBV12-3/TRBV12-4	TRBJ1-1	TGTGCCAGCAGTTTGGCCGAGAACACTGAAGCTTTCTTT	CASSLAENTEAFF
-	-	TRBV30	TRBJ1-2	TGTGCCTGGACTCGCCGGGCCAGCGGCAACTATGGCTACACCTTC	CAWTRRASGNYGYTF
-	-	TRBV7-6	TRBJ2-2	TGTGCCAGCAGCTTAGAATCGGGCAGTCGGGGCACCGGGGAGCTGTTTTTT	CASSLESGSRGTGELFF
-	-	TRBV2	TRBJ1-5	TGTGCCAGCCAGAAGGGGAATCAGCCCCAGCATTTT	CASQKGNQPQHF
-	TRBD2	TRBV5-1	TRBJ2-5	TGCGCCAGCAGCTTGGCCGTGGGAACTAGCGGGTTTCAAGAGACCCAGTACTTC	CASSLAVGTSGFQETQYF
-	TRBD1	TRBV19	TRBJ1-1	TGTGCCAGTAGGCCCATACAGGGGGCGGATGAAGCTTTCTTT	CASRPIQGADEAFF
-	TRBD2	TRBV10-3	TRBJ2-5	TGTGCCATCAGTCTAGCGGGGGGGCTCGGAGAGACCCAGTACTTC	CAISLAGGLGETQYF
-	-	TRBV6-1	TRBJ1-5	TGTGCCAGCAGTGAATCGGGGGTAGGCAATCAGCCCCAGCATTTT	CASSESGVGNQPQHF
-	TRBD2	TRBV9	TRBJ2-1	TGTGCCAGCAGCGTAGAACTGCTGCTCGCGGGGACTAACAATGAGCAGTTCTTC	CASSVELLLAGTNNEQFF